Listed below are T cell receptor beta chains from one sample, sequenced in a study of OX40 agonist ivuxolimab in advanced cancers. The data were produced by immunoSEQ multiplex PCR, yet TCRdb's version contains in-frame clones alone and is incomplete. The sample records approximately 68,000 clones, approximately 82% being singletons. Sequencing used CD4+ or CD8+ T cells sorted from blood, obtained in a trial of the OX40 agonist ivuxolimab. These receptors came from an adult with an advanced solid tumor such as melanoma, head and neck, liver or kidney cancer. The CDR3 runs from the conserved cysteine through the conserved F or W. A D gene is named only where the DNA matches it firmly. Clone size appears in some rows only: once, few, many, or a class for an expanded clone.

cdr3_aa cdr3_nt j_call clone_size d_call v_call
CASSSLAGGYQETQYF TGTGCCAGCAGCTCCCTAGCGGGGGGGTACCAAGAGACCCAGTACTTC TRBJ2-5 once TRBD2 TRBV7-2
CASRYGQNFDSPLHF TGTGCCAGCAGATACGGACAGAACTTCGATTCACCCCTCCACTTT TRBJ1-6 . . TRBV2
CASSLDPPGSTGELFF TGTGCCAGCAGCTTGGACCCCCCCGGGTCGACCGGGGAGCTGTTTTTT TRBJ2-2 . . TRBV7-2
CASSYSPGVDYGYTF TGTGCCAGCAGTTACTCACCAGGGGTGGACTATGGCTACACCTTC TRBJ1-2 . . TRBV6-5
CASSLAASGTWDTQYF TGTGCCAGCAGCTTAGCGGCAAGCGGGACTTGGGATACGCAGTATTTT TRBJ2-3 . TRBD2 TRBV7-2
CASSSPTGAETQYF TGTGCCAGCAGTTCTCCGACAGGGGCAGAGACCCAGTACTTC TRBJ2-5 . TRBD1 TRBV28
CASSQVYPVSTGELFF TGCGCCAGCAGCCAAGTTTACCCCGTGAGCACCGGGGAGCTGTTTTTT TRBJ2-2 . . TRBV4-1
CASRSQGAPNNEQFF TGTGCCAGCAGGTCTCAGGGGGCGCCCAACAATGAGCAGTTCTTC TRBJ2-1 . TRBD1 TRBV28
CASILAGGSTEAFF . TRBJ1-1 . . TRBV19
CASRLQGNQPQHF TGTGCCAGCAGACTACAGGGGAATCAGCCCCAGCATTTT TRBJ1-5 . TRBD1 TRBV27
CASSLGPALYSNQPQHF TGTGCCAGCAGCTTGGGGCCAGCGTTATATAGCAATCAGCCCCAGCATTTT TRBJ1-5 . . TRBV5-6
CASSSGTQYTDTQYF TGCGCCAGCAGCTCCGGGACCCAGTACACAGATACGCAGTATTTT TRBJ2-3 . . TRBV5-1
CASSLGYRDLHGYTF TGTGCCAGCAGTTTAGGGTACAGGGATTTACATGGCTACACCTTC TRBJ1-2 . . TRBV27
CASSHASGADPGYTF TGCGCCAGCAGCCATGCCTCCGGGGCAGATCCTGGCTACACCTTC TRBJ1-2 once . TRBV4-1
CASRVAVGGRMNTEAFF TGTGCCAGCAGAGTTGCGGTTGGAGGACGGATGAACACTGAAGCTTTCTTT TRBJ1-1 . . TRBV28
CASSRGQQTNSPLHF TGTGCCAGCAGCCGCGGGCAACAAACTAATTCACCCCTCCACTTT TRBJ1-6 . . TRBV5-4
CASRRTSGIESYEQYF TGTGCCAGCAGGCGGACTAGCGGGATCGAGTCCTACGAGCAGTACTTC TRBJ2-7 . TRBD2 TRBV5-4
CASSTRGQRSGNTIYF TGTGCCAGTAGTACCCGAGGACAGAGGTCTGGAAACACCATATATTTT TRBJ1-3 . . TRBV19
CASSLDSAYEQYF TGTGCCAGCAGCTTAGACAGCGCCTACGAGCAGTACTTC TRBJ2-7 . . TRBV7-2
CASSPREGETNEQFF TGTGCCAGCAGCCCAAGAGAGGGGGAGACCAATGAGCAGTTCTTC TRBJ2-1 few . TRBV9
CASSPPPGETQYF TGTGCCAGCAGCCCCCCCCCGGGAGAGACCCAGTACTTC TRBJ2-5 . . TRBV7-9
CASSESPVRVWGTQYF TGTGCCAGCAGTGAATCCCCCGTGCGGGTTTGGGGGACCCAGTACTTC TRBJ2-5 . . TRBV25-1
CASIGDSGSPLHF TGTGCCAGCATAGGGGACAGCGGATCACCCCTCCACTTT TRBJ1-6 . TRBD1 TRBV6-6
CSAGLARTSTDTQYF TGCAGCGCTGGACTAGCGCGGACTAGCACAGATACGCAGTATTTT TRBJ2-3 . TRBD2 TRBV29-1
CAISPSFGTSGSYNEQFF TGTGCCATCAGTCCGTCGTTCGGGACTAGCGGGTCCTACAATGAGCAGTTCTTC TRBJ2-1 . TRBD2 TRBV10-3